Detailed here is one T cell receptor beta chain. Antigen unknown. The sample is drawn from a study of T cell responses to AZD1222 COVID-19 vaccine. For the study at large: Second-dose timings of about 4 or about 12 weeks were pooled. Findings and caveats of the study: At baseline, seropositivity was found in only a handful of AZD1222 recipients. There were mostly white British donors and more females than males, and clonal diversity was possibly underestimated. At 160-218 and 743-854, vaccine-associated CD4 TCRs were dominant, and they spanned spike.

TCRdb's table, derived via immunoSEQ multiplex PCR, lists solely in-frame clones and lacks some. Among around 100,000 clones, about 86% were seen once, and the ten largest hold about 3%. The sequences come from peripheral blood, collected on day 0 of AZD1222 vaccination. The receptor was isolated from an adult in good health.

Here the CDR3 reads CASRLGRHEKLFF. CDR3 nucleotides: TGTGCCAGCAGGTTAGGACGGCATGAAAAACTGTTTTTT. V gene TRBV2 combines with J gene TRBJ1-4; D is uncertain. CDR1 SNHLY and CDR2 FYNNEI come from the germline V gene. V was trimmed by 6 bases and J by 6 bases, leaving 11 bases between them. The CDR3 is made up of 13 amino acids. The full variable domain, rest sourced from reference TRBV2 and TRBJ1-4, is EPEVTQTPSHQVTQMGQEVILRCVPISNHLYFYWYRQILGQKVEFLVSFYNNEISEKSEIFDDQFSVERPDGSNFTLKIRSTKLEDSAMYFCASRLGRHEKLFFGSGTQLSVL.